This T cell receptor beta chain stems from a study of T cell responses to AZD1222 COVID-19 vaccine. Study observations and caveats: Spike-spanning, vaccine-associated CD4 TCRs were dominant at 160-218 and 743-854. Clonal diversity was possibly underestimated; the donors were predominantly white British and more often female. Seropositive status at baseline applied to only six AZD1222 recipients. Sampling captured repertoires only after the peak T cell response.

This clone was counted once. Its antigen is still unknown. Profiled with immunoSEQ multiplex PCR; TCRdb holds only in-frame clones, not every one. The sample carries around 100,000 clones, 85% to 90% recorded once. The CDR3 is made up of 18 amino acids. The source is an adult in good health. The sequenced sample was peripheral blood, obtained on day 0 of AZD1222 vaccination. J is TRBJ1-6 and V is TRBV21-1; the tabulated D call, TRBD1, remains unverified against the DNA. TRBV21-1 is given as a pseudogene. CDR3 protein: CASRTGQGTLSYNSPLHF. CDR3 DNA: TGTGCCAGCAGGACGGGACAGGGTACACTCTCCTATAATTCACCCCTCCACTTT.